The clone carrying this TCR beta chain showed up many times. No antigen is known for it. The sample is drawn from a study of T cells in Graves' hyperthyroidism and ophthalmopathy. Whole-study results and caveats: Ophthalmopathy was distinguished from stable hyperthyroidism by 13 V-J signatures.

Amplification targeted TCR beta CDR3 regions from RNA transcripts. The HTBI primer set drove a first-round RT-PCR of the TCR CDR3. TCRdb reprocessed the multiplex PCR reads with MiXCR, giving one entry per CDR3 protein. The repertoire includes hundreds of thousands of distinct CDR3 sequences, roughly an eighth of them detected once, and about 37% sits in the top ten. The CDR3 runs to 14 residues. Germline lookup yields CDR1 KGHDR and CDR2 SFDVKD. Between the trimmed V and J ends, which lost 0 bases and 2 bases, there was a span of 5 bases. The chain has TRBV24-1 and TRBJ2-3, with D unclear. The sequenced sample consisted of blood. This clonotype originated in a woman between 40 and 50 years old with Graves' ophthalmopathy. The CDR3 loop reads CATSDLAFTDTQYF. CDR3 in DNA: TGTGCCACCAGTGATTTGGCCTTCACAGATACGCAGTATTTT.